This T cell receptor (beta chain) was sequenced in a study of T cells after yellow fever vaccination. Overall study: Preparation used SMART-Seq v4 Ultra Low Input for the low-cell-number fractions. Study-level findings and limits: There was a possibility that FACS-sorted repertoires contained abundant clonotypes contaminating from the bulk population.

5'RACE template switching generated TCR cDNA, adding a universal primer site and UMIs. TCRdb redid the calling of the 5' RACE reads with MiXCR, one entry per CDR3 protein. The sample shows 450,000 to 550,000 distinct CDR3 sequences, 15% to 20% of them seen only once. As regards this clonotype: No antigen is known for it.

V was cut by 1 base and J by 3 bases, with 10 bases left in between. CDR1 is SGHTA and CDR2 is FQGNSA in the germline V gene. The CDR3 runs to 14 residues. Sequencing was performed on PBMCs, taken 15 days after the yellow fever booster vaccination. The chain uses TRBV7-2 and TRBJ2-7; maybe TRBD2 (5 bases). The TCR sequence derives from a man aged 30 to 39 who received the YFV17D yellow fever vaccine. CDR3 DNA sequence: TGTGCCAGCAGCTTAGTCTCGGGGATCTACGAGCAGTACTTC. This encodes CASSLVSGIYEQYF. Variable domain in full (rest from reference TRBV7-2 and TRBJ2-7): GAGVSQSPSNKVTEKGKDVELRCDPISGHTALYWYRQSLGQGLEFLIYFQGNSAPDKSGLPSDRFSAERTGGSVSTLTIQRTQQEDSAVYLCASSLVSGIYEQYFGPGTRLTVT.